Presented here are 30 T cell receptor beta chains from one specimen sequenced in a study of tumor-infiltrating lymphocytes in primary liver carcinoma. Priming with a constant-region primer yielded TCR beta cDNA from roughly 0.45 ug total RNA. Three nested multiplex PCR rounds, a slightly modified ARM-PCR, produced the libraries for TCR beta. The two initial PCR rounds, around 11 cycles each, used TRBV1-TRBV30 forward and C-beta reverse primers. A single record per CDR3 protein comes from TCRdb applying MiXCR to the multiplex PCR reads. Found here are some 180,000 distinct CDR3 sequences, around 60% of them singletons; the top ten hold approximately 68%. Unsorted whole blood yielded blood RNA, and germline DNA was extracted as well. The sequenced material came from peripheral blood. The receptors shown here come from a man in his forties or fifties with primary liver carcinoma and hepatitis B virus infection.

Notes on this clonotype: Since the CDR3 does not end with the conserved phenylalanine or tryptophan, this likely comes from a read error. The chain is built from TRBV11-2 and TRBJ2-3; D assignment may be TRBD1 or TRBD2 (6 bases each). The V gene's germline CDR1 is SGHAT and CDR2 FQNNGV. This CDR3 has 15 residues. For the CDR3, the DNA is TGTGCCAACAGCTCCTCCGGGGGCGGCACAGATACGCAGTATCTT. This encodes CANSSSGGGTDTQYL.

Worth noting for this clonotype: Given a much more abundant clone one base away, this may be a read error. The chain uses TRBV11-2 and TRBJ1-2, with 8 bases that match TRBD1. CDR3 size: 14 residues. Looked up from germline, CDR1 is SGHAT and CDR2 is FQNNGV. DNA for the CDR3: TGTGCCAGCTGCTTCCGGACAGGGTTAAATGGCTACACCTTC. Translated: CASCFRTGLNGYTF. The variable domain in full, completed from reference TRBV11-2 and TRBJ1-2, reads EAGVAQSPRYKIIEKRQSVAFWCNPISGHATLYWYQQILGQGPKLLIQFQNNGVVDDSQLPKDRFSAERLKGVDSTLKIQPAKLEDSAVYLCASCFRTGLNGYTFGSGTRLTVV.

V and J are TRBV11-2 and TRBJ2-7, with D perhaps matching TRBD1 or TRBD2 (5 bases each). Trimming removed 9 bases at V and 4 bases at J, with 16 bases between. This CDR3 region has 13 residues. Looked up from germline, CDR1 is SGHAT and CDR2 is FQNNGV. The DNA of the CDR3 is TGTGCCAGGAGCACGGGACGGCAATACGAGCAGTACTTC. Translating it yields CARSTGRQYEQYF.

A remark on this clonotype: At one end the junction does not follow the germline gene, possibly because of a read error. The J gene is TRBJ2-1, the V gene TRBV5-1; no definite D call. The CDR3 covers 14 residues. CDR1 is SGHRS, CDR2 YFSETQ, per germline. CDR3 protein: CGSSLVGSYNEQLF. DNA for the CDR3: TGCGGCAGCAGCTTGGTAGGAAGTTACAATGAGCAGCTCTTC.

Only one count was recorded for this clonotype. The V gene is TRBV11-1, the J gene TRBJ2-5, with D hard to call. Germline CDR1 and CDR2: SGHAT and FQDESV (reference sequence). This CDR3 has 13 amino acids. The CDR3 protein is CVSSLAHRETQYF. The CDR3 region has the DNA TGTGTCAGTAGCCTTGCGCACCGGGAGACCCAGTACTTC.

The chain has TRBV5-1 and TRBJ2-7; D may match TRBD1 or TRBD2 (5 bases each). This CDR3 has 13 amino acids. CDR1 and CDR2 from the germline V gene are SGHRS and YFSETQ. With 4 bases removed from V and 7 bases from J, the gap between germline ends came to 15 bases. Here the CDR3 reads CASSTGTPPEQYF. The CDR3 coding sequence is TGCGCCAGCAGCACCGGGACCCCGCCAGAGCAGTACTTC. Filled out from reference TRBV5-1 and TRBJ2-7, the complete variable domain reads KAGVTQTPRYLIKTRGQQVTLSCSPISGHRSVSWYQQTPGQGLQFLFEYFSETQRNKGNFPGRFSGRQFSNSRSEMNVSTLELGDSALYLCASSTGTPPEQYFGPGTRLTVT.

The chain couples TRBV10-3 to TRBJ2-3; D may be TRBD1 or TRBD2 (6 bases each). The CDR3 sequence is 16 residues long. Deletions cut 0 bases from V and 4 bases from J, with 14 bases between. The germline gives CDR1 ENHRY, CDR2 SYGVKD. The CDR3 loop is CAISESRGVGADTQYF. CDR3 in DNA: TGTGCCATCAGTGAGTCGAGGGGGGTTGGCGCAGATACGCAGTATTTT.

Details on this clonotype: With a much larger clone just one base away, this may be a read error. The chain carries TRBV5-1 and TRBJ2-1; possibly TRBD2 for D (6 bases). CDR1 and CDR2 (germline): SGHRS, YFSETQ. The V and J ends lost 4 bases and 2 bases respectively, with 13 bases between them. The CDR3 loop spans 15 amino acids. The CDR3 DNA sequence: TGCGCCAGCAGCGCTGGAGGGCTAACCTACAATGAGCAGTTCTTC. As protein: CASSAGGLTYNEQFF. Looking up the rest from reference TRBV5-1 and TRBJ2-1 gives the full variable domain: KAGVTQTPRYLIKTRGQQVTLSCSPISGHRSVSWYQQTPGQGLQFLFEYFSETQRNKGNFPGRFSGRQFSNSRSEMNVSTLELGDSALYLCASSAGGLTYNEQFFGPGTRLTVL.

Comment on this clonotype: A read error may account for a junction end that differs from germline. The J gene is TRBJ2-5, the V gene TRBV5-5, with D perhaps TRBD2 (5 bases). This CDR3 has 14 residues. Germline loops: CDR1 SGHKS, CDR2 YYEKEE (reference sequence). CDR3 sequence: CASGPSELGETQYF. As DNA, the CDR3 is TGTGCCAGCGGGCCTTCGGAGCTGGGAGAGACTCAGTACTTC.

This clonotype was seen a few times. This chain uses TRBV10-1 with TRBJ2-1, with 11 nucleotides matching TRBD2. From germline, CDR1 is WNHNN and CDR2 SYGVQD (reference sequence). The CDR3 contains 17 residues. V shed 5 bases and J 7 bases; nucleotides not matched to a gene: 13. The DNA of the CDR3 is TGCGCCAGCAGTAAGACTAGCGGGATGAGTAGGAGAAATGAGCAGTTCTTC. Its protein is CASSKTSGMSRRNEQFF.

With regard to this clonotype: A much larger clone lies a single base off, so this may be a read error. This is likely a read error, given that the CDR3 carries no conserved phenylalanine or tryptophan at its end. The CDR3 sequence is CASSLFDEQYL. CDR3 sequence (DNA): TGTGCCAGCAGCTTATTTGACGAGCAGTACTTA. J is TRBJ2-7 and V is TRBV11-2, with D hard to call. The CDR3 is 11 amino acids. V was shortened by 2 bases and J by 5 bases, with 4 bases between the two germline ends. Germline assignment: CDR1 SGHAT and CDR2 FQNNGV.

Concerning this clonotype: Its ends do not fully match the called genes, so a read error is possible. The rearrangement links TRBV11-2 to TRBJ2-5; D gene ambiguous. Germline CDR1 and CDR2: SGHAT and FQNNGV. CDR3 length: 12 residues. For the CDR3, the DNA is TGTGCCGGCAGTCCCGCCCAAGAGACCGAGTACTTC. Amino acid sequence: CAGSPAQETEYF.

This rearrangement joins TRBV28 to TRBJ2-1, with a possible D match to TRBD1 (5 bases). Deletions cut 10 bases from V and 4 bases from J, with 11 bases between. The CDR3 has 12 amino acids. Germline V gene sequence: CDR1 MDHEN, CDR2 SYDVKM. The DNA of the CDR3 is TGTGCCAACAGGATGGGGTACAATGAGCAGTTCTTC. This gives the protein CANRMGYNEQFF.

The CDR3, as DNA: TGTGCCAGCAGCTGTAAACTAGGGGAGTACGAGCAGTACTTC. Protein sequence: CASSCKLGEYEQYF. V usage is TRBV5-4 and J usage is TRBJ2-7; tentatively, D is TRBD1 or TRBD2 (5 bases each). The CDR3 is 14 residues long. Germline CDR1 SGHNT, CDR2 YYREEE (reference sequence). Trimming removed 3 bases at V and 4 bases at J, with 14 bases between.

Turning to this clonotype: A read error may produce the germline difference seen at one junction end. The chain uses TRBV4-1 and TRBJ1-5; D unclear. Germline V gives CDR1 MGHRA, CDR2 YSYEKL. This CDR3 has 16 residues. CDR3 residues: CASSQAESLTDHPQHF. The CDR3 coding sequence is TGCGCCAGTAGCCAAGCCGAGAGTCTTACCGATCATCCCCAGCATTTT.

Details on this clonotype: The CDR3 carries no conserved terminal phenylalanine or tryptophan, so it likely arises from a read error. J is TRBJ2-2 and V is TRBV29-1; no clear D gene. Germline loops: CDR1 SQVTM, CDR2 ANQGSEA. CDR3 length equals 12 residues. V lost 7 bases and J lost 7, with 13 bases in between. CDR3 sequence reads: CSASGGHGELFL. For the CDR3, the DNA is TGCAGCGCCTCCGGTGGTCACGGGGAGCTGTTTCTT.

This clonotype appeared a few times. Given a much more abundant clone one base away, this may be a read error. The chain is built from TRBV11-2 and TRBJ2-3, with 7 bases matching TRBD2. The CDR3 sequence is 16 residues long. The germline V gene encodes CDR1 SGHAT and CDR2 FQNNGV. The CDR3 loop is CASSLGGRALTDKQYF. The DNA for the CDR3 is TGTGCCAGCAGCCTCGGGGGGAGGGCCCTGACAGATAAGCAGTATTTT.

V is TRBV29-1 and J is TRBJ2-3, with D possibly being TRBD2 (6 bases). Germline lookup yields CDR1 SQVTM and CDR2 ANQGSEA. Deletions cut 6 bases from V and 4 bases from J, with 17 bases between. The CDR3 has 14 amino acids. CDR3 residues: CSVGGTKSADTQYF. CDR3 DNA sequence: TGCAGCGTGGGCGGGACCAAGAGCGCAGATACGCAGTATTTT.

Note on this clonotype: Likely a read error: the CDR3 ends without its conserved phenylalanine or tryptophan. This chain uses TRBV28 with TRBJ2-7; D call uncertain. The CDR3 runs 15 residues. Trimming stripped 6 bases from V and 2 bases from J, with 17 bases between. Germline CDR1 reads MDHEN; CDR2 reads SYDVKM. CDR3 protein: CASSPTGRSPYEQYS. The CDR3 DNA is TGTGCCAGCAGCCCTACCGGGCGGAGCCCCTACGAGCAGTACTCC.

This clonotype was counted many times. This sequence joins TRBV11-2 and TRBJ2-1, with 9 bases identical to TRBD2. The CDR3 consists of 16 residues. V lost 2 bases to trimming and J lost 2 bases; unmatched junction nucleotides: 4. From germline, CDR1 is SGHAT and CDR2 FQNNGV. The DNA of the CDR3 is TGTGCCAGCAGCTTAATAGCGGGAGTAGCCTACAATGAGCAGTTCTTC. Amino acid sequence: CASSLIAGVAYNEQFF.

This clonotype was seen many times. This chain links TRBV11-2 with TRBJ1-6; D is perhaps TRBD1 (5 bases). The CDR3 sequence is 16 residues long. V dropped 2 bases and J dropped 9 bases, with 17 bases sitting between them. The germline V gene encodes CDR1 SGHAT and CDR2 FQNNGV. The CDR3 protein is CASSLTRDLHSSPLHF. DNA of the CDR3: TGTGCCAGCAGCTTAACGCGGGACCTACATAGTTCACCCCTCCACTTT.

This clonotype was counted a few times. The V call is TRBV29-1, the J call TRBJ1-4, with D tentatively TRBD1 (5 bases). The CDR3 consists of 13 residues. Germline CDR1 reads SQVTM; CDR2 reads ANQGSEA. V lost 4 bases and J 8 bases, leaving 14 bases between the germline ends. CDR3 sequence reads: CSVAGGMGEKLFF. Here the CDR3 DNA reads TGCAGCGTTGCGGGGGGTATGGGCGAAAAACTGTTTTTT.

The chain combines TRBV4-2 with TRBJ2-2; a weak D match, TRBD2 (6 bases). This CDR3 region has 15 residues. CDR1 and CDR2 (germline): LGHNA, YNFKEQ. Trimming cost V 3 bases and J 1 base, with 9 bases left between them. CDR3 in DNA: TGTGCCAGCAGCCACCTTAGCGGGAACACCGGGGAGCTGTTTTTT. Translation: CASSHLSGNTGELFF.

On this clonotype itself: At one boundary the junction diverges from the germline segment, which might be a read error. The CDR3 reads CAGRRTASYEQYF. The CDR3 DNA reads as TGTGCCGGCAGGCGGACAGCCTCCTACGAGCAGTACTTC. The chain employs TRBV6-5 and TRBJ2-7; D possibly corresponds to TRBD1 (6 bases). Germline values: CDR1 MNHEY, CDR2 SVGAGI. The CDR3 covers 13 residues.

Points on this clonotype: Lacking the conserved final phenylalanine or tryptophan, this CDR3 likely reflects a read error. V and J are TRBV11-2 and TRBJ2-1; 7 nucleotides align to TRBD1. There are 15 residues in the CDR3. CDR1 is SGHAT, CDR2 FQNNGV, per germline. CDR3 region: CARSFPGGPYNEQFL. The CDR3 coding sequence is TGTGCCAGGAGCTTTCCAGGGGGTCCCTACAATGAGCAGTTCTTG.

This clonotype was seen more than once but under ten times. The chain employs TRBV6-1 and TRBJ1-2; D might be TRBD1 (6 bases). The CDR3 has 12 amino acids. Germline V lookup: CDR1 MNHNS, CDR2 SASEGT. The V gene lost 1 base and the J gene lost 6 bases, with 6 bases spanning the gap. In DNA form, the CDR3 reads TGTGCCAGCAGTGAAGGGGGGCATGGCTACACCTTC. Translating gives CASSEGGHGYTF.

To note about this clonotype: This sequence may be a read error, since a much larger clone differs from it by one base. The chain carries TRBV11-2 and TRBJ2-7, with 9 positions matching TRBD2. V lost 1 base, J lost 13 bases, and 8 bases stayed unmatched. Germline V lookup: CDR1 SGHAT, CDR2 FQNNGV. The CDR3 has 13 residues. CDR3: CASSLVGLAGFYF. The DNA of the CDR3 is TGTGCCAGCAGCTTAGTAGGCCTAGCGGGGTTCTACTTC. The full variable domain, its missing parts supplied by reference TRBV11-2 and TRBJ2-7, is EAGVAQSPRYKIIEKRQSVAFWCNPISGHATLYWYQQILGQGPKLLIQFQNNGVVDDSQLPKDRFSAERLKGVDSTLKIQPAKLEDSAVYLCASSLVGLAGFYFGPGTRLTVT.

This clonotype was found many times. The chain joins TRBV6-5 to TRBJ2-1, with 8 bases identical to TRBD1. CDR3 size: 17 residues. V lost 5 bases and J lost 3; bases outside the gene matches: 12. Germline CDR1 MNHEY, CDR2 SVGAGI. Here the CDR3 reads CASSPLTPGQGYNEQFF. CDR3 sequence (DNA): TGTGCCAGCAGTCCCCTTACCCCAGGACAGGGCTACAATGAGCAGTTCTTC.

V gene TRBV13 combines with J gene TRBJ1-2, with a tentative D call TRBD1 (6 bases). This CDR3 is built from 16 residues. The germline V gene has CDR1 PRHDT and CDR2 FYEKMQ (reference sequence). V gave up 1 base and J gave up 3 bases, with 15 bases separating them. CDR3 in DNA: TGTGCCAGCAGCTTAGAAGGGGGGAATAATTACTATGGCTACACCTTC. Its protein product is CASSLEGGNNYYGYTF.

This clonotype has at least ten counts. The chain uses TRBV29-1 and TRBJ2-4; D may correspond to TRBD1 or TRBD2 (5 bases each). The germline V gene has CDR1 SQVTM and CDR2 ANQGSEA. The CDR3 is 12 amino acids. V lost 7 bases to trimming and J lost 6 bases, with 13 bases between them. The CDR3 bases are TGCAGCGGGGTAGATGGGGGAAACATTCAGTACTTC. Amino acids: CSGVDGGNIQYF.